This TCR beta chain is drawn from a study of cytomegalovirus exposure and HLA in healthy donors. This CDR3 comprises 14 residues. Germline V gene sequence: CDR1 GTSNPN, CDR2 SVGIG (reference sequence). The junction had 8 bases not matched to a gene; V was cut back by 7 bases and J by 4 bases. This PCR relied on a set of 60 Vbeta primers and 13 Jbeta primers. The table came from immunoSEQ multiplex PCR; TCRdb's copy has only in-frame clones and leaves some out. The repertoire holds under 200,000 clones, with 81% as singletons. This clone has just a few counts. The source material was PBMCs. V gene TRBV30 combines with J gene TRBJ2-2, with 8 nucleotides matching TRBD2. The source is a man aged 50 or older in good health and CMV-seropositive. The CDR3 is CASYGGRSTGELFF. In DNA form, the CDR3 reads TGTGCCTCTTACGGCGGGAGGAGCACCGGGGAGCTGTTTTTT.